The present T cell receptor (beta chain) was sequenced within a study of blood T cell repertoires in COVID-19. Study in general: Resolution of symptoms, clearance, or two negative PCRs was present in recovered Cohort 3 donors. In each case, the material was cDNA or gDNA derived from T cells, B-cell-depleted T cells, or PBMCs.

Participants were aged roughly 18 to 89 years, lived in 24 US areas, and enrolled virtually. Trimming pared 0 bases from V and 0 bases from J, leaving 3 bases between. This CDR3 is built from 14 residues. CDR1 is LNHNV and CDR2 is YYDKDF in the germline V gene (reference sequence). How the authors handled the data: Estimated nucleated cell counts came from reference gene primer amplification. Method: immunoSEQ multiplex PCR; TCRdb's copy keeps in-frame clones and lacks some. D and trimming come from the DNA, and the V and J calls and clone size come from that table. This table has a few hundred thousand clones, about 87% appearing once.

This clonotype was obtained from a man aged 35-49 years in a cohort exposed to, infected with or recovered from COVID-19 (not recorded which). The sequencing sample was made of PBMCs or T cells enriched from blood (not recorded which). The chain uses TRBV15 and TRBJ1-3; D is uncertain. CDR3 protein: CATSREHSGNTIYF. CDR3 DNA: TGTGCCACCAGCAGAGAACACTCTGGAAACACCATATATTTT.